A selection of T cell receptor beta chains follows, all from one sample in a study of T cell responses to AZD1222 COVID-19 vaccine. Generated by immunoSEQ multiplex PCR, the TCRdb table keeps only in-frame clones and is missing some. The data show some 190,000 clones, 88% seen once. Sequencing was performed on peripheral blood, taken on day 0 of AZD1222 vaccination. Source of these receptors: an adult in good health. Both conserved end residues are part of each CDR3. D genes are given only for firm matches. Size values are once, few and many counts, or a class for expanded clones, and some rows have none.

TRBD1	NA	TRBV19	14	TRBJ1-4	CASSMGTGPEKLFF	TGTGCCAGTAGTATGGGGACAGGGCCGGAAAAACTGTTTTTT
NA	NA	TRBV6-5	12	TRBJ2-2	CASLRDTGELFF	TGTGCCAGCCTTCGGGACACCGGGGAGCTGTTTTTT
NA	NA	TRBV3-1/TRBV3-2	13	TRBJ2-2	CASSQDRAGELFF	TGTGCCAGCAGCCAAGATCGCGCCGGGGAGCTGTTTTTT
TRBD1	NA	TRBV19	17	TRBJ2-6	CASSQTGGVSGANVLTF	TGTGCCAGTAGTCAGACAGGGGGAGTCTCTGGGGCCAACGTCCTGACTTTC
NA	NA	TRBV7-9	13	TRBJ2-1	CASSRSGRNEQFF	TGTGCCAGCAGTAGGTCAGGGCGCAATGAGCAGTTCTTC
NA	NA	TRBV7-9	12	TRBJ1-2	CASSPLSSGYTF	TGTGCCAGCAGCCCCCTCAGCTCCGGCTACACCTTC
NA	NA	TRBV20-1	15	TRBJ2-7	CSASPGARSSYEQYF	TGCAGTGCTAGTCCCGGGGCCAGAAGCTCCTACGAGCAGTACTTC
TRBD1	NA	TRBV5-1	15	TRBJ1-4	CASSIPGQGGEKLFF	TGCGCCAGCAGCATACCGGGACAGGGAGGAGAAAAACTGTTTTTT
NA	few	TRBV2	14	TRBJ1-1	CASSPTVMNTEAFF	TGTGCCAGCAGTCCGACAGTCATGAACACTGAAGCTTTCTTT
TRBD1	NA	TRBV30	14	TRBJ2-7	CAWRLTGGAGEQYF	TGTGCCTGGAGGTTGACAGGGGGCGCGGGGGAGCAGTACTTC
TRBD1	NA	TRBV7-2	16	TRBJ1-4	CASSLRRGPQGEKLFF	TGTGCCAGCAGCTTACGTAGGGGGCCCCAAGGGGAAAAACTGTTTTTT
NA	once	TRBV6-6	17	TRBJ1-2	CASSQPYTITGYYGYTF	TGTGCCAGCAGTCAACCCTATACAATAACAGGGTACTATGGCTACACCTTC
NA	NA	TRBV11-1	16	TRBJ1-1	CASSHRGTAMNTEAFF	TGTGCCAGCAGCCATAGGGGTACAGCAATGAACACTGAAGCTTTCTTT
NA	NA	TRBV2	15	TRBJ2-3	CASSVGDSNRNTQYF	TGTGCCAGCAGTGTTGGGGACTCTAATCGGAATACGCAGTATTTT
NA	NA	TRBV5-6	13	TRBJ1-1	CASSLGGGTEAFF	TGTGCCAGCAGCTTGGGAGGGGGTACTGAAGCTTTCTTT
NA	many	TRBV19	15	TRBJ2-3	CASSHPRGSTDTQYF	TGTGCCAGTAGTCACCCTAGGGGAAGCACAGATACGCAGTATTTT
NA	NA	TRBV18	14	TRBJ1-4	CASSQVDAGEKLFF	TGTGCCAGCTCACAAGTTGATGCTGGCGAAAAACTGTTTTTT
TRBD1	NA	TRBV5-5	15	TRBJ1-5	CASSAGQGNNQPQHF	TGTGCCAGCAGCGCGGGACAGGGTAACAATCAGCCCCAGCATTTT
NA	NA	TRBV5-4	15	TRBJ1-2	CASREGGNSRYGYTF	TGTGCCAGCAGGGAGGGTGGGAACTCTCGCTATGGCTACACCTTC
NA	NA	TRBV20-1	11	TRBJ1-2	CSASGDYGYTF	TGCAGTGCCTCAGGGGACTATGGCTACACCTTC
TRBD1	NA	TRBV7-6	15	TRBJ1-5	CASSLRTGGNQPQHF	TGTGCCAGCAGCTTAAGGACAGGGGGCAATCAGCCCCAGCATTTT
NA	NA	TRBV21-1	15	TRBJ1-2	CASSKQGPVNYGYTF	TGTGCCAGCAGCAAACAGGGACCCGTTAACTATGGCTACACCTTC
NA	NA	TRBV29-1	13	TRBJ2-3	CSTRGRYTDTQYF	TGCAGCACACGGGGCCGTTACACAGATACGCAGTATTTT
NA	NA	TRBV6-5	15	TRBJ1-4	CASRLRGGPNEKLFF	TGTGCCAGCAGACTCCGGGGAGGACCTAATGAAAAACTGTTTTTT
TRBD2	NA	TRBV12-3/TRBV12-4	13	TRBJ2-7	CASRELAGDEQYF	TGTGCCAGCAGGGAACTAGCGGGGGACGAGCAGTACTTC
NA	NA	TRBV28	12	TRBJ2-7	CASNEGFDEQYF	TGTGCCAGCAATGAGGGATTCGACGAGCAGTACTTC
NA	NA	TRBV29-1	13	TRBJ1-4	CSVSGATNEKLFF	TGCAGCGTTTCGGGGGCAACTAATGAAAAACTGTTTTTT
NA	NA	TRBV3-1/TRBV3-2	14	TRBJ2-7	CASSRGPSGYEQYF	TGTGCCAGCAGCCGAGGACCCTCAGGGTACGAGCAGTACTTC
NA	NA	TRBV18	15	TRBJ2-2	CASSIRASLTGELFF	TGTGCCAGCTCAATTCGGGCTAGTCTCACCGGGGAGCTGTTTTTT
NA	NA	TRBV7-3	15	TRBJ1-5	CASSLTGHSNQPQHF	TGTGCCAGCAGTTTGACGGGCCATAGCAATCAGCCCCAGCATTTT
NA	NA	TRBV5-4	16	TRBJ1-4	CASSRGTLATNEKLFF	TGTGCCAGCAGCCGCGGGACACTTGCAACTAATGAAAAACTGTTTTTT
NA	NA	TRBV6-4	14	TRBJ1-2	CASSDSGASYGYTF	TGTGCCAGCAGTGACTCAGGGGCCTCCTATGGCTACACCTTC
NA	NA	TRBV19	14	TRBJ2-7	CASSTRESSYEQYF	TGTGCCAGTAGTACCAGGGAGAGCTCCTACGAGCAGTACTTC
NA	NA	TRBV30	12	TRBJ1-6	CAWRSYNSPLHF	TGTGCCTGGAGATCCTATAATTCACCCCTCCACTTT
TRBD1	NA	TRBV3-1/TRBV3-2	14	TRBJ2-2	CASSYNRGTGELFF	TGTGCCAGCAGCTACAACAGGGGCACCGGGGAGCTGTTTTTT
NA	NA	TRBV13	15	TRBJ1-3	CASSFAASSGNTIYF	TGTGCCAGCAGCTTTGCAGCCAGCTCTGGAAACACCATATATTTT
NA	NA	TRBV6-6	13	TRBJ1-1	CASSRGGGTEAFF	TGTGCCAGCAGTCGGGGGGGAGGGACTGAAGCTTTCTTT
TRBD2	NA	TRBV3-1/TRBV3-2	15	TRBJ2-7	CASSLGLAGAYEQYF	TGTGCCAGCAGCCTTGGACTAGCGGGGGCCTACGAGCAGTACTTC
NA	NA	TRBV11-2	13	TRBJ2-7	CASSLDGLYEQYF	TGTGCCAGCAGCTTAGACGGTCTCTACGAGCAGTACTTC
NA	NA	TRBV24-1	14	TRBJ2-5	CATSDQGGVETQYF	TGTGCCACCAGTGACCAGGGGGGTGTAGAGACCCAGTACTTC
TRBD1	few	TRBV28	15	TRBJ2-3	CASSPGGQGVDTQYF	TGTGCCAGCAGTCCCGGCGGACAGGGAGTGGATACGCAGTATTTT
NA	NA	TRBV3-1/TRBV3-2	15	TRBJ1-2	CASSQARGAGYGYTF	TGTGCCAGCAGCCAAGCCCGGGGCGCAGGCTATGGCTACACCTTC